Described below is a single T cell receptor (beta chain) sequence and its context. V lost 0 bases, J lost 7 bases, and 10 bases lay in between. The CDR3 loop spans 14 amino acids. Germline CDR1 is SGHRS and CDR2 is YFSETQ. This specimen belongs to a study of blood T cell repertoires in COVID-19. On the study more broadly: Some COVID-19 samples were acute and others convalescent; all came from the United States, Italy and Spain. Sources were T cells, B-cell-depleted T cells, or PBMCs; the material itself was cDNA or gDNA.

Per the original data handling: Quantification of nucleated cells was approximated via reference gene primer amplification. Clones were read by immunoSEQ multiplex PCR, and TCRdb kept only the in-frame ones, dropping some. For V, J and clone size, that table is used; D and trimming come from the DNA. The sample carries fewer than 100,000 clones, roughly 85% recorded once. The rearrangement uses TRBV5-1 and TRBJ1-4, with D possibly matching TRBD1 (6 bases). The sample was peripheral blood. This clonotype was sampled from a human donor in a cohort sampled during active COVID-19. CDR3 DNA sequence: TGCGCCAGCAGCTTGGGGACAGAGGGTGAAAAACTGTTTTTT. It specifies CASSLGTEGEKLFF.